The rows below give T cell receptor beta chains drawn from one sample of a study of T cells in Graves' hyperthyroidism and ophthalmopathy. TCRdb processed the multiplex PCR reads anew with MiXCR; each CDR3 protein has one entry. This table holds roughly 650,000 distinct CDR3 sequences, around 15% found once. Sequenced input: blood. The origin of the receptors is a woman between 35 and 50 years old with Graves' ophthalmopathy. CDR3s include the opening cysteine and the closing phenylalanine or tryptophan. Fields, in order: clone size, D gene, V gene, J gene, CDR3 protein, CDR3 DNA. The D gene is left open where the match is weak. Size tells how often a clone was seen (once, few, many) or the class of an expanded clone, and some rows leave it out.

clone_size: NA; d_call: TRBD1; v_call: TRBV14; j_call: TRBJ2-5; cdr3_aa: CASSQDRSQTGLLQETQYF; cdr3_nt: TGTGCCAGCAGCCAAGATCGGTCTCAGACAGGGCTTTTACAAGAGACCCAGTACTTC
clone_size: NA; d_call: TRBD1; v_call: TRBV19; j_call: TRBJ2-3; cdr3_aa: CASSKGQGAPDTQYF; cdr3_nt: TGTGCCAGTAGTAAGGGACAGGGGGCCCCAGATACGCAGTATTTT
clone_size: few; d_call: NA; v_call: TRBV6-2/TRBV6-3; j_call: TRBJ2-5; cdr3_aa: CASSYMGLGETQYF; cdr3_nt: TGTGCCAGCAGTTATATGGGGCTAGGGGAGACCCAGTACTTC
clone_size: many; d_call: NA; v_call: TRBV5-1; j_call: TRBJ1-1; cdr3_aa: CASSRGGSNAKDTEAFF; cdr3_nt: TGCGCCAGCAGCCGAGGAGGAAGTAATGCGAAGGACACTGAAGCTTTCTTT
clone_size: many; d_call: TRBD2; v_call: TRBV20-1; j_call: TRBJ2-5; cdr3_aa: CSASGGGAFQETQYF; cdr3_nt: TGCAGTGCTAGCGGCGGGGGGGCCTTTCAAGAGACCCAGTACTTC
clone_size: many; d_call: NA; v_call: TRBV13; j_call: TRBJ2-1; cdr3_aa: CASSPPQGSYNEQFF; cdr3_nt: TGTGCCAGCAGCCCCCCGCAGGGCTCCTACAATGAGCAGTTCTTC
clone_size: few; d_call: NA; v_call: TRBV10-3; j_call: TRBJ2-3; cdr3_aa: CAISEKTTYTDTQYF; cdr3_nt: TGTGCCATCAGTGAGAAGACTACTTACACAGATACGCAGTATTTT
clone_size: few; d_call: TRBD1; v_call: TRBV18; j_call: TRBJ2-7; cdr3_aa: CASSPNRDSSSYEQYF; cdr3_nt: TGTGCCAGCTCACCTAACCGGGACAGTAGCTCCTACGAGCAGTACTTC
clone_size: few; d_call: TRBD1; v_call: TRBV20-1; j_call: TRBJ1-2; cdr3_aa: CSASHRGGGYTF; cdr3_nt: TGCAGTGCTAGCCACAGGGGCGGTGGCTACACCTTC
clone_size: many; d_call: NA; v_call: TRBV13; j_call: TRBJ1-1; cdr3_aa: CASSLAGTSEAFF; cdr3_nt: TGTGCCAGCAGCTTAGCTGGGACTTCAGAAGCTTTCTTT
clone_size: few; d_call: NA; v_call: TRBV28; j_call: TRBJ2-1; cdr3_aa: CASSSILAGFTYNEQFF; cdr3_nt: TGTGCCAGCAGTTCCATACTAGCAGGGTTTACCTACAATGAGCAGTTCTTC
clone_size: NA; d_call: NA; v_call: TRBV9; j_call: TRBJ2-7; cdr3_aa: CASSVGKIAASSYEQYF; cdr3_nt: TGTGCCAGCAGCGTAGGGAAGATAGCGGCCAGCTCCTACGAGCAGTACTTC
clone_size: many; d_call: TRBD2; v_call: TRBV6-1; j_call: TRBJ2-7; cdr3_aa: CASSHTIPLAGAYEQYF; cdr3_nt: TGTGCCAGCAGCCACACTATCCCACTAGCGGGAGCCTACGAGCAGTACTTC
clone_size: NA; d_call: NA; v_call: TRBV14; j_call: TRBJ1-6; cdr3_aa: CASSTTVNSPLHF; cdr3_nt: TGTGCCAGCAGCACGACAGTTAATTCACCCCTCCACTTT